This entry concerns a single T cell receptor beta chain. This clone has only a few counts. Its cognate antigen has yet to be identified. There are no base qualities to consult, and no much larger clone falls within one base. This sample also contains other DNA sequences that code for the same CDR3. The High Capacity cDNA Reverse Transcription Kit was used to reverse transcribe all of the isolated RNA, meaning that expressed TCRB transcripts were what got sequenced. Naive, central memory and regulatory T cell samples underwent deep immunoSEQ sequencing, averaging about 3.3 million total reads per sample. Sorted cells were lysed in RLT buffer, and RNA was extracted using DNase-treated RNeasy Micro or Mini kits according to cell number. Each cell subset was processed on its own to prevent cross-contamination, while patient and healthy donor samples were processed together. The immunoSEQ multiplex PCR was used to amplify TCRB sequences from cDNA, yielding 87-bp fragments that span the CDR3 region. Sequencing of the amplicons was done on the Illumina HiSeq platform. As for the original processing: Synthetic template baselines were used to correct PCR bias computationally, reads within Hamming distance 2 were collapsed, and singletons that could not be merged were discarded. By aligning reads against IMGT, V, D and J genes, CDR3 length, and insertions or deletions at six rearrangement sites were assigned. Within each subset, clonotype counts were normalized to sorted cell number, after which true diversity and Gini coefficients were computed with the tcR R package. Repertoire sharing was quantified using the overlap coefficient calculated on TCRB nucleotide sequences. TCRdb retrieved this table from immuneACCESS and kept in-frame rearrangements only. Not all clones are present; in checked studies, unresolved V genes account for under half, and no reason is known for the remainder. That table furnishes V, J and clone size, whereas the DNA furnished D and trimming. This sample comprises 95,000 to 150,000 clones, about 16% of them detected only once. Of the sample, roughly 2.5% is held by the ten largest clones.

From each donor, a single peripheral blood sample of 90 to 150 mL on average was drawn into heparinised tubes. Naive, central memory, regulatory and stem cell-like memory CD4+ T cells were sorted on a BD FACSAria II using a panel including CD45RO, CCR7, CD25, CD127, CD95 and CD27. Purity was above 95% for every sorted population. PBMCs were isolated right away by Lymphoprep density gradient centrifugation and were stained directly, without culture. To minimize batch effects, samples were stained and sorted in pairs, one healthy donor with one patient per experiment. These data belong to a study of beta chain features in type 1 diabetes (dated by TCRdb to 2017 to 2018). Study-wide context: Patients and healthy donors did not differ in mean age, gender distribution, total cell number or subset yield. Regulatory and stem cell-like memory subsets were obtained from only 8 patients and roughly 8 healthy donors, while naive and central memory subsets were obtained from all 28 donors. A total of roughly 110 million sorted cells were examined across all samples, and the number of cells per subset was strongly correlated with RNA yield. The study compared the TCRB repertoires of sorted circulating CD4+ T cell subsets in recently diagnosed type 1 diabetes patients with those in matched healthy donors.

What the authors observed across the whole study: A moderate but significant shortening of TCRB CDR3 length was observed in type 1 diabetes patients in all four CD4+ subsets. Naive, central memory and regulatory TCRB repertoires appeared to be more similar among patients than among healthy donors. Only small numbers of individuals were included in the HLA sub-analyses, which left unresolved whether HLA type had any influence on TCRB rearrangement. Because cDNA rather than genomic DNA was sequenced, highly expressing activated cells could have been over-represented, although no difference in activation and CD3 levels was found between groups. At VDJ recombination sites, type 1 diabetes patients had fewer insertions and more deleted nucleotides, which implies abnormalities in thymic rearrangement. Shorter templates might have been favored by PCR, but patient and control samples were amplified and corrected together, so both groups would have been affected equally by any skew.

Sequenced: central memory CD4+ T cells from blood. The sequence came from a man between 25 and 39 years old with type 1 diabetes.

The DNA sequence is given as TGTGCCAGCAGCGCACTAGCAGATACGCAGTATTTT. This gives the protein CASSALADTQYF. The chain links TRBV7-2 with TRBJ2-3; a weak D assignment points to TRBD2 (5 bases agree). Including the terminal cysteine and phenylalanine, the CDR3 comprises 12 residues. Here the CDR3 DNA is all that survives: 36 bases in frame from base 1. V is shortened by 5 bases, J by 4 bases, and the region joining them spans 7 bases. For CDR1 and CDR2, the germline V gene lists SGHTA and FQGNSA. This CDR3, with the reference TRBV7-2 and TRBJ2-3 proteins standing in past its ends, gives the full variable domain GAGVSQSPSNKVTEKGKDVELRCDPISGHTALYWYRQSLGQGLEFLIYFQGNSAPDKSGLPSDRFSAERTGGSVSTLTIQRTQQEDSAVYLCASSALADTQYFGPGTRLTVL.